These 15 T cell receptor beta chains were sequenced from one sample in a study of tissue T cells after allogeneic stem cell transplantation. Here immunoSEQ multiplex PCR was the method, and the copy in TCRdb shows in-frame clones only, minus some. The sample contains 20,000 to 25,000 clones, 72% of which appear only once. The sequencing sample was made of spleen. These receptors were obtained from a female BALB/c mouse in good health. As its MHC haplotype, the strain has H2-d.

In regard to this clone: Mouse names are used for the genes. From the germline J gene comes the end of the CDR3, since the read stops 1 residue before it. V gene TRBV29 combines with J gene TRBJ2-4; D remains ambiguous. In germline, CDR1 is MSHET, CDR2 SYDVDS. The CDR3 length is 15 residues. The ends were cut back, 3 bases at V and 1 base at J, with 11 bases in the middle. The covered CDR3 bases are TGTGCTAGCAGTTTCTTCAAGGGAGGTCAAAACACCTTGTAC. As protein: CASSFFKGGQNTLY. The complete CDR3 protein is CASSFFKGGQNTLYF. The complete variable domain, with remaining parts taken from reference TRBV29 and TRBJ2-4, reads DMKVTQMPRYLIKRMGENVLLECGQDMSHETMYWYRQDPGLGLQLIYISYDVDSNSEGDIPKGYRVSRKKREHFSLILDSAKTNQTSVYFCASSFFKGGQNTLYFGAGTRLSVL.

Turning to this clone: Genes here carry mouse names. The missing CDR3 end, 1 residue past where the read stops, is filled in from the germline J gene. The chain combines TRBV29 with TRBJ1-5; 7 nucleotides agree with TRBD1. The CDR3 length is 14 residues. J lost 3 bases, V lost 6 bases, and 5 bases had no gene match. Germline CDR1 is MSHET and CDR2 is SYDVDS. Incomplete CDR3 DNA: TGTGCTAGCAGAACCGGGACAGTCAACCAGGCTCCGCTT. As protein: CASRTGTVNQAPL. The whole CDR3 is CASRTGTVNQAPLF.

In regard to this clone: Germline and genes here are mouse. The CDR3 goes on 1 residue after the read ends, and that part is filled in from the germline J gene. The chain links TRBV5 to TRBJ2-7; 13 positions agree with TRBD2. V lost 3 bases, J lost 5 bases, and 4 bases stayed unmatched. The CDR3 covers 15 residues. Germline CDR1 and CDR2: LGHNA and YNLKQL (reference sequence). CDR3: CASSHTGTGGDEQYF. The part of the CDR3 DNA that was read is TGTGCCAGCAGCCATACCGGGACTGGGGGGGATGAACAGTAC.

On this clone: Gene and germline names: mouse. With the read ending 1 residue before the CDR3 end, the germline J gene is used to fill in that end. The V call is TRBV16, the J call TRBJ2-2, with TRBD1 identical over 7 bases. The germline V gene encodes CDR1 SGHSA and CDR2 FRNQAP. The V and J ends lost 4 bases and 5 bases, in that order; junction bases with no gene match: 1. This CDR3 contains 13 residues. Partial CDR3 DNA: TGTGCAAGCAGCTCACAGGGGACCGGGCAGCTCTAC. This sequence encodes CASSSQGTGQLY. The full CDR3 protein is CASSSQGTGQLYF.

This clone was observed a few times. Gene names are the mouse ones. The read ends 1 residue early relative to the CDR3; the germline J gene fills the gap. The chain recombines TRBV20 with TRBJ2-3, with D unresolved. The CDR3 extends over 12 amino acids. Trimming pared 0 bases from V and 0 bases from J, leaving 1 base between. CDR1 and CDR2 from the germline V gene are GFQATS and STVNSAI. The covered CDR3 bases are TGTGGTGCTAGGGACAGTGCAGAAACGCTGTAT. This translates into CGARDSAETLY. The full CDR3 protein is CGARDSAETLYF.

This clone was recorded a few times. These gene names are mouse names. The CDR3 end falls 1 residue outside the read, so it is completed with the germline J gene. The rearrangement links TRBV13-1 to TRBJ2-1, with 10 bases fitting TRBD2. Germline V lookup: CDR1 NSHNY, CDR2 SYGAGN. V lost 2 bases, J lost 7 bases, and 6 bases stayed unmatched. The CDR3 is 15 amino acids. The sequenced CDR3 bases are TGTGCCAGCAGTGACTGGGGGGGCGCGAAGGCTGAGCAGTTC. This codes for CASSDWGGAKAEQF. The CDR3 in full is CASSDWGGAKAEQFF.

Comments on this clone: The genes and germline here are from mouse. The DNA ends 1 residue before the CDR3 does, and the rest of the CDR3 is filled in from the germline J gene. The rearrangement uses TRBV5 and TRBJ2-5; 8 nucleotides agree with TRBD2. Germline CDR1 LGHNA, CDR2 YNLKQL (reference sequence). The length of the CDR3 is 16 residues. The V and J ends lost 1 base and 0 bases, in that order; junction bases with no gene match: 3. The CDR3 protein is CASSQAGGFNQDTQYF. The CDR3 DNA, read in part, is TGTGCCAGCAGCCAAGCTGGGGGGTTTAACCAAGACACCCAGTAC.

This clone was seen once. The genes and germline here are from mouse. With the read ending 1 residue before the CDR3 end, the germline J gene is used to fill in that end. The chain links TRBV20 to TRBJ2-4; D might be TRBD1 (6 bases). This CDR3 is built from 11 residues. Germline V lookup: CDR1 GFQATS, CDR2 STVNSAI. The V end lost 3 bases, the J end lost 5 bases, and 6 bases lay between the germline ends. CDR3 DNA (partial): TGTGGTGCTAGACAGGGAAACACCTTGTAC. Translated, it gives CGARQGNTLY. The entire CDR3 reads CGARQGNTLYF. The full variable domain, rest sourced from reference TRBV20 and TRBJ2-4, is GALVYQYPRRTICKSGTSMRMECQAVGFQATSVAWYRQSPQKTFELIALSTVNSAIKYEQNFTQEKFPISHPNLSFSSMTVLNAYLEDRGLYLCGARQGNTLYFGAGTRLSVL.

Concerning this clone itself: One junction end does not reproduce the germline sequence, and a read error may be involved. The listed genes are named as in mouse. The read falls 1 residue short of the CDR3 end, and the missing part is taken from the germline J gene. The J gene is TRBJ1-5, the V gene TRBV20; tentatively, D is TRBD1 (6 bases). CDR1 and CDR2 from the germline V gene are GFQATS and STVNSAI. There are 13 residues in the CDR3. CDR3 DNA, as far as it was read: TGTGGTGCTGGGGACAATAACAACCAGGCTCCGCTT. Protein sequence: CGAGDNNNQAPL. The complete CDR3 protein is CGAGDNNNQAPLF.

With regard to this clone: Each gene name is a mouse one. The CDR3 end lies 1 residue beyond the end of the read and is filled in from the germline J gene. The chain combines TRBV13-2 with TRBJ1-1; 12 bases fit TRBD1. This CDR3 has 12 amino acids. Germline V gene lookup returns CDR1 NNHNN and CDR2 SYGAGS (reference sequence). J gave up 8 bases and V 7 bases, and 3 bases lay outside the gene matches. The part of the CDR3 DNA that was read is TGTGCCAGCCGGGACAGGGGGCTGGAAGTCTTC. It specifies CASRDRGLEVF. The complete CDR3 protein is CASRDRGLEVFF.

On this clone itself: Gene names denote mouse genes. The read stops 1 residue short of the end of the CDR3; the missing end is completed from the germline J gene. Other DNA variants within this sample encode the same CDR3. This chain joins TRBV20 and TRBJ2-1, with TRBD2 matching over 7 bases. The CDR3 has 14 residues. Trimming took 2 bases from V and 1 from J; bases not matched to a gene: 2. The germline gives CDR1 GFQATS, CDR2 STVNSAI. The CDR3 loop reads CGARSGGNYAEQFF. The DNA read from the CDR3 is TGTGGTGCTAGGTCTGGGGGAAACTATGCTGAGCAGTTC.

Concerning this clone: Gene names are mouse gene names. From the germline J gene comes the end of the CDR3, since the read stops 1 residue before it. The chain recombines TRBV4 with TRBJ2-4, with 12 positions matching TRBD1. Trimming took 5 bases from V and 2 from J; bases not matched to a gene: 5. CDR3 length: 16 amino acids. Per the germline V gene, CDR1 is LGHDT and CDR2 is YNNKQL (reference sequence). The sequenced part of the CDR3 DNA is TGTGCCAGCAGCATCCGGGACAGGGGGCATCAAAACACCTTGTAC. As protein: CASSIRDRGHQNTLY. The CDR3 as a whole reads CASSIRDRGHQNTLYF.

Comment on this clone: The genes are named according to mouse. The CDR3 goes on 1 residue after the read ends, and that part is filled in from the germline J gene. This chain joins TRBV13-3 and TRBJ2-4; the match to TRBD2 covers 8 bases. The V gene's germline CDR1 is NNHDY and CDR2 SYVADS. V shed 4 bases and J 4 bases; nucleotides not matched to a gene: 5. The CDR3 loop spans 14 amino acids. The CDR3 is CASSPRLGKNTLYF. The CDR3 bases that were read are TGTGCCAGCAGTCCCCGACTGGGGAAAAACACCTTGTAC.

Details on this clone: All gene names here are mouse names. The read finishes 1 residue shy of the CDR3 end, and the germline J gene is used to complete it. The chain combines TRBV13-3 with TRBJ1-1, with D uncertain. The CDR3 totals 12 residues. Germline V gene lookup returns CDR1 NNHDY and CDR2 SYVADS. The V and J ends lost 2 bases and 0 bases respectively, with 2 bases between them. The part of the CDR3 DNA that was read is TGTGCCAGCAGTGAAACAAACACAGAAGTCTTC. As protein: CASSETNTEVF. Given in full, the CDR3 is CASSETNTEVFF.

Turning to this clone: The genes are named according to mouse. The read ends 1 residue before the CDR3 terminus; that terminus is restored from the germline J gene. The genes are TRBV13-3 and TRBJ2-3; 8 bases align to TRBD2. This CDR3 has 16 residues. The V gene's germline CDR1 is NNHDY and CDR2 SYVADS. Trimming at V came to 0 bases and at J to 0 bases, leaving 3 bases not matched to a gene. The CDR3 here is CASSDGLGGSAETLYF. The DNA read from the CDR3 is TGTGCCAGCAGTGATGGGCTGGGGGGTAGTGCAGAAACGCTGTAT.